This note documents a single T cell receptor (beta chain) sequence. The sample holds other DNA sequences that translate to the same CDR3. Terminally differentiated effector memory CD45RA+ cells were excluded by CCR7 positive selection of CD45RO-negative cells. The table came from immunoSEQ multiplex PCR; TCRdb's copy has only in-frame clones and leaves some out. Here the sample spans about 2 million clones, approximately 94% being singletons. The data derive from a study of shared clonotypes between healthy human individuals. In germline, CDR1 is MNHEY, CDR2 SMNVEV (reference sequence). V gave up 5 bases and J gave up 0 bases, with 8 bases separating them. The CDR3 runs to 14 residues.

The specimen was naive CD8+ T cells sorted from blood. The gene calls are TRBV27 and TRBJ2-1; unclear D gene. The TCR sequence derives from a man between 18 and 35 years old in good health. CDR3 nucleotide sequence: TGTGCCAGCAGTCCCCAGGACTCCTACAATGAGCAGTTCTTC. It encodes CASSPQDSYNEQFF.